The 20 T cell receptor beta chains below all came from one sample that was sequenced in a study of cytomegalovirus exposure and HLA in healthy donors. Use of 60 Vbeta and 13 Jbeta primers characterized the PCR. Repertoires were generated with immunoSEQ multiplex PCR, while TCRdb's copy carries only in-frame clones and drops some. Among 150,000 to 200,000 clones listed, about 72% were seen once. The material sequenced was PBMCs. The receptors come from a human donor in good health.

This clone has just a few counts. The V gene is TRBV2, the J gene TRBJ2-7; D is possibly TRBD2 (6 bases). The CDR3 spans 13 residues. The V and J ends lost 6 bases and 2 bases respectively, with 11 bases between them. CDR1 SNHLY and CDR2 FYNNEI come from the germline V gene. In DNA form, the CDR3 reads TGTGCCAGCAGGGACCGGAGGGCCTACGAGCAGTACTTC. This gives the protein CASRDRRAYEQYF.

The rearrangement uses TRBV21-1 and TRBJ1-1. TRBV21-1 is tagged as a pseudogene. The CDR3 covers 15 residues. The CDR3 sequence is CASNKNVNRNTEAFF. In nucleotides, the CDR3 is TGTGCCAGCAACAAAAACGTCAATAGGAACACTGAAGCTTTCTTT.

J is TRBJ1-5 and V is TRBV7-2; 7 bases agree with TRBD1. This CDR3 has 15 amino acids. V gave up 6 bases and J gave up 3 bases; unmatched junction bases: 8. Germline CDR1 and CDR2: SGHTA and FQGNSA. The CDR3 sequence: CASRLGQSNNQPQHF. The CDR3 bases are TGTGCCAGCAGATTGGGACAGAGTAACAATCAGCCCCAGCATTTT.

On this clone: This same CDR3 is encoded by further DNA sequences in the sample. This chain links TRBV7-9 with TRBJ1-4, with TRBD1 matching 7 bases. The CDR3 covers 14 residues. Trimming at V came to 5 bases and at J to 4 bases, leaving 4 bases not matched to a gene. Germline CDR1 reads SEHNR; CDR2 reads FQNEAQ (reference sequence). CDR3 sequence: CASSLGQINEKLFF. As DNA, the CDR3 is TGTGCCAGCAGCCTGGGACAGATTAATGAAAAACTGTTTTTT.

In DNA form, the CDR3 reads TGTGCCAGCCACGCCGCGAGCGGGGGGCAGGGGAATGAGCAGTTCTTC. This translates into CASHAASGGQGNEQFF. This chain joins TRBV18 and TRBJ2-1, with 9 bases that match TRBD2. CDR1 and CDR2 from the germline V gene are KGHSH and LQKENI. The CDR3 has 16 residues. Trimming at V came to 8 bases and at J to 7 bases, leaving 15 bases not matched to a gene. Full variable domain (missing parts from reference TRBV18 and TRBJ2-1): NAGVMQNPRHLVRRRGQEARLRCSPMKGHSHVYWYRQLPEEGLKFMVYLQKENIIDESGMPKERFSAEFPKEGPSILRIQQVVRGDSAAYFCASHAASGGQGNEQFFGPGTRLTVL.

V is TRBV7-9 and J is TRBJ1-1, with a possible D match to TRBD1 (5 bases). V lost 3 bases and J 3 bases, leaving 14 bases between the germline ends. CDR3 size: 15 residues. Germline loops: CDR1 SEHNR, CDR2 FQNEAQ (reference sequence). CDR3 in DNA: TGTGCCAGCAGCTTTAATGGAGGGGAACACACTGAAGCTTTCTTT. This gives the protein CASSFNGGEHTEAFF. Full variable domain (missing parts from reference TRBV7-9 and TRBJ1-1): DTGVSQNPRHKITKRGQNVTFRCDPISEHNRLYWYRQTLGQGPEFLTYFQNEAQLEKSRLLSDRFSAERPKGSFSTLEIQRTEQGDSAMYLCASSFNGGEHTEAFFGQGTRLTVV.

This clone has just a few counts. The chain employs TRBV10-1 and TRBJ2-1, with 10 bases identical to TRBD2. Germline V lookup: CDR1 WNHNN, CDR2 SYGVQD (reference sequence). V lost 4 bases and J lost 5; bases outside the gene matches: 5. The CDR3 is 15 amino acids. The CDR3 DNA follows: TGCGCCAGCAGTGCGGCTAGCGGGGGTAACAATGAGCAGTTCTTC. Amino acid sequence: CASSAASGGNNEQFF.

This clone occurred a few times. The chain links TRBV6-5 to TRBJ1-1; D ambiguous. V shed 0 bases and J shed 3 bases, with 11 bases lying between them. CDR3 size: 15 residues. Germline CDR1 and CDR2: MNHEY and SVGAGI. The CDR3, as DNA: TGTGCCAGCAGTTACTCTATCGACGGGGACACTGAAGCTTTCTTT. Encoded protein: CASSYSIDGDTEAFF.

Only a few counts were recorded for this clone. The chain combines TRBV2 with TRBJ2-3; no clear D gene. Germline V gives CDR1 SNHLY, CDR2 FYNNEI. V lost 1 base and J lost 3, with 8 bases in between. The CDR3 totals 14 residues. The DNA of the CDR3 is TGTGCCAGCAGTGAAGGGTCTAGGACAGATACGCAGTATTTT. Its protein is CASSEGSRTDTQYF.

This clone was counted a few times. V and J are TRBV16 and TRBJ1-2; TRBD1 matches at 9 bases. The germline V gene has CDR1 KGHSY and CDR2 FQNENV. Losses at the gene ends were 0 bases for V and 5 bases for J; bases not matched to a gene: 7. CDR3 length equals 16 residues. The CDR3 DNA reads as TGTGCCAGCAGCCAATCGCCTCGGACAGGGGTATATGGCTACACCTTC. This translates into CASSQSPRTGVYGYTF.

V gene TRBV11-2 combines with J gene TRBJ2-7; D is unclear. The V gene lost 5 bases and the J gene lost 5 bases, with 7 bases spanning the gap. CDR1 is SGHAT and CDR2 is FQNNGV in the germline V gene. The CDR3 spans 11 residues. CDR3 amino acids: CASSTANEQYF. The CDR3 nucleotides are TGTGCCAGCAGCACCGCTAACGAGCAGTACTTC.

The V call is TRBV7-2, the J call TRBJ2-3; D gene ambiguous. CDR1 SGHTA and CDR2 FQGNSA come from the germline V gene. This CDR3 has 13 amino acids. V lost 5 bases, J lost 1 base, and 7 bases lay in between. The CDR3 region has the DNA TGTGCCAGCAGCCCCCCCGGCACAGATACGCAGTATTTT. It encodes CASSPPGTDTQYF. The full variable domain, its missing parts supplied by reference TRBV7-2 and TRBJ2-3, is GAGVSQSPSNKVTEKGKDVELRCDPISGHTALYWYRQSLGQGLEFLIYFQGNSAPDKSGLPSDRFSAERTGGSVSTLTIQRTQQEDSAVYLCASSPPGTDTQYFGPGTRLTVL.

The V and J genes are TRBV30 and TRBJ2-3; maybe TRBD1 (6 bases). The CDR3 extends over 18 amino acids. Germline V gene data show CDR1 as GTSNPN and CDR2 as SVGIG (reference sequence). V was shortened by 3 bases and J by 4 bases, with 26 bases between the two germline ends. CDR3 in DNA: TGTGCCTGGAGCCCCTTTACAGGGTCATTTGACTTCCCAGATACGCAGTATTTT. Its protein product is CAWSPFTGSFDFPDTQYF.

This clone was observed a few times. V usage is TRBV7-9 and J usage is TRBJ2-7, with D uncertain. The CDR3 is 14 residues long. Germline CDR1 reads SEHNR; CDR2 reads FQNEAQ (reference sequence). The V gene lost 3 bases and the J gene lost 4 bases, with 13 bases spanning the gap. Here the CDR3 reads CASSFPSRGYEQYF. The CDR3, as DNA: TGTGCCAGCAGCTTTCCCAGTCGAGGTTACGAGCAGTACTTC.

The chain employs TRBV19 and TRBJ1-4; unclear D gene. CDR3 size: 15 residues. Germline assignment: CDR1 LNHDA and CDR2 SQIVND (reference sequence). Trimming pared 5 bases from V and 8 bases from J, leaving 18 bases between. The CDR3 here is CASSYTGVSREKLFF. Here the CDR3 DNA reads TGTGCCAGTAGTTATACCGGGGTTTCTCGAGAAAAACTGTTTTTT.

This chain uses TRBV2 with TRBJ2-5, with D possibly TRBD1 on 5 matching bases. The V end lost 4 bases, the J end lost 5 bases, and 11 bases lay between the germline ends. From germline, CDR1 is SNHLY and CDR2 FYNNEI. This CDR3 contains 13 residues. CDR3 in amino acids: CASSGRTTETQYF. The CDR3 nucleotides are TGTGCCAGCAGTGGAAGGACAACGGAGACCCAGTACTTC.

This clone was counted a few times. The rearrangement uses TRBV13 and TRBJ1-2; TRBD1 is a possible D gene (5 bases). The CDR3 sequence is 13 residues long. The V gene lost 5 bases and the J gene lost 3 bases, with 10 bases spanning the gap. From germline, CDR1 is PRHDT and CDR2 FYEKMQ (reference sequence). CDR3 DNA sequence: TGTGCCAGCAGCACGGACACCTACTATGGCTACACCTTC. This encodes CASSTDTYYGYTF.

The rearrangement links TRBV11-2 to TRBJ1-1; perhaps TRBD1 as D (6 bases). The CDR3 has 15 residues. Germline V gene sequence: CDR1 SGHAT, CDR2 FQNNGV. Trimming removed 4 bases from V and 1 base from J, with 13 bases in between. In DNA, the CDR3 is TGTGCCAGCAGCTCCCCCCTGGGGGCGAACACTGAAGCTTTCTTT. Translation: CASSSPLGANTEAFF.

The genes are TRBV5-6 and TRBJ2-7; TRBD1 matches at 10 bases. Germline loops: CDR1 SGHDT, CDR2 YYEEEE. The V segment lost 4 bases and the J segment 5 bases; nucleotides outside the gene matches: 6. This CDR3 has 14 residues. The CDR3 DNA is TGTGCCAGCAGCGAGACAGGGGGCGCAGACGAGCAGTACTTC. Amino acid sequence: CASSETGGADEQYF.

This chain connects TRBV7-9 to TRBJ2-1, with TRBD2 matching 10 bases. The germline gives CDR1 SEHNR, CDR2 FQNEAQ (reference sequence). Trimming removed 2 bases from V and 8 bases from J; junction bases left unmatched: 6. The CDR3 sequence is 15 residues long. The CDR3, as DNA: TGTGCCAGCAGCTTAAGCGGGGGGGCCTTAGATGAGCAGTTCTTC. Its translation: CASSLSGGALDEQFF.